This is a list of T cell receptor beta chains from one sample in a study of shared clonotypes between healthy human individuals. Measured with immunoSEQ multiplex PCR; TCRdb has only the in-frame clones, and not every one. The table lists 850,000 to 1,100,000 clones, roughly 77% of them singletons. The sequencing sample was made of memory CD4+ T cells from PBMCs. All receptors derive from a man younger than 35 in good health. Some clones in this sample may be carry-over from other donors' samples. Each CDR3 is given with its conserved first and last residue. The D gene is left open where the match is weak. Not all rows give a size; the values are once, few, many and, for expanded clones, a class.

len	v_gene	abundance	j_gene	d_gene	CDR3aa
14	TRBV9	many	TRBJ1-4	-	CASSVAEHTEKLFF
13	TRBV5-1	few	TRBJ2-7	-	CASSVEDYYEQYF
15	TRBV4-1	-	TRBJ2-5	-	CASSQTQHRQETQYF
17	TRBV25-1	-	TRBJ2-5	TRBD2	CASSGHIGSGRDETQYF
11	TRBV11-2	-	TRBJ2-5	-	CASSLTWNINF
13	TRBV7-9	-	TRBJ1-2	-	CASSLGVGRGYTF
14	TRBV2	-	TRBJ1-1	TRBD1	CASGGTAVEGEAFF
13	TRBV5-1	-	TRBJ1-1	-	CASSTQPNTEAFF
13	TRBV7-3	-	TRBJ1-1	-	CASSRDGYTEAFF
16	TRBV7-2	-	TRBJ2-3	TRBD2	CASSLMAGGWVDTQYF
14	TRBV6-5	few	TRBJ2-5	-	CASMKVATQETQYF
14	TRBV6-6	-	TRBJ2-2	-	CASSPTSNTGELFF
15	TRBV11-2	once	TRBJ2-7	TRBD2	CASSLTAGAGYEQYF
16	TRBV6-6	-	TRBJ1-4	TRBD1	CASSTRTGVTNEKLFF
15	TRBV7-9	-	TRBJ2-5	TRBD2	CASSLSAGGLETQYF
16	TRBV28	few	TRBJ2-5	TRBD2	CASSPPLAGATETQYF
14	TRBV10-1	-	TRBJ2-3	-	CASGARTDKDTQYF
14	TRBV30	once	TRBJ1-1	TRBD1	CAWGGRQGRTEAFF
13	TRBV29-1	-	TRBJ2-1	TRBD2	CSVQAGVYDEQFF
15	TRBV5-4	-	TRBJ1-2	TRBD1	CASSRSRQGDYGYTF
15	TRBV5-4	-	TRBJ1-2	TRBD1	CASSLPPGQGYGYTF
15	TRBV18	few	TRBJ2-7	-	CASSPNDRTLYEQYF
15	TRBV7-3	once	TRBJ2-1	TRBD2	CASSLGISGSNEQFF
12	TRBV10-3	-	TRBJ2-4	TRBD2	CAISEGPSGQYF
15	TRBV6-5	-	TRBJ2-5	-	CASRRAAGLGETQYF
15	TRBV14	-	TRBJ2-7	-	CASSRGRWGSYEQYF
14	TRBV6-5	-	TRBJ1-1	-	CASSRQSMNTEAFF
13	TRBV7-3	-	TRBJ2-1	-	CASSLIAANEQFF
15	TRBV7-2	-	TRBJ2-7	-	CASSLLGAASYEQYF
11	TRBV11-2	-	TRBJ2-4	-	CASSLGYIQYF
13	TRBV18	-	TRBJ2-5	-	CASSPPNQETQYF
16	TRBV9	-	TRBJ2-3	TRBD2	CASSAGLAGGPDTQYF
15	TRBV7-2	-	TRBJ2-7	-	CASSFSAADSYEQYF
12	TRBV2	-	TRBJ1-2	-	CASNSQQYGYTF
11	TRBV30	-	TRBJ2-5	-	CAWSGRGAQYF
15	TRBV5-1	-	TRBJ1-4	-	CASSLAGTSDEKLFF
15	TRBV2	-	TRBJ2-2	-	CASRTRRANTGELFF
13	TRBV7-9	once	TRBJ1-1	TRBD1	CASRPTGGSEAFF
13	TRBV7-2	-	TRBJ2-2	-	CASSLVAIGELFF
15	TRBV29-1	-	TRBJ2-1	-	CSVEKGVLSYNEQFF
14	TRBV5-1	once	TRBJ1-1	-	CASSRNNVNTEAFF
14	TRBV2	-	TRBJ1-2	TRBD1	CASSGDGTGYGYTF
15	TRBV6-6	-	TRBJ1-1	TRBD1	CASSKGQGIVTEAFF
17	TRBV5-5	once	TRBJ2-5	-	CASSLAEGGLGQKTQYF
15	TRBV11-2	once	TRBJ2-5	TRBD1	CASSLGGQGRETQYF
16	TRBV4-1	-	TRBJ2-3	TRBD2	CASSQDFGLAPGTQYF
14	TRBV5-1	-	-	TRBD1	CASSLQTGEVEQYF
12	TRBV2	-	TRBJ2-5	-	CASSAQRETQYF
14	TRBV28	-	TRBJ1-5	-	CASSLWMGNQPQHF
13	TRBV7-6	-	TRBJ2-7	-	CASSAPPGYQQYF
14	TRBV30	-	TRBJ1-4	TRBD1	CAWRPRGVDEKLFF
14	TRBV7-9	-	TRBJ2-7	TRBD1	CASSRTGGDYEQYF
13	TRBV28	-	TRBJ2-4	-	CASIPGTKNIQYF
15	TRBV6-1	few	TRBJ1-5	-	CASSVQSWGNQPQHF
14	TRBV30	-	TRBJ1-3	TRBD1	CAWSAGTGVDTIYF
15	TRBV27	-	TRBJ1-1	-	CASSPKARTNTEAFF
12	TRBV29-1	-	TRBJ2-3	TRBD2	CSATAGADTQYF
17	TRBV28	once	TRBJ2-3	TRBD2	CASRQRTRLAGTDTQYF
17	TRBV18	-	TRBJ2-3	-	CASSPPVGFPSTDTQYF
15	TRBV7-6	-	TRBJ2-2	-	CASSPEARIAGELFF